This TCR beta chain was retrieved from a study of T cell repertoires and HLA-DP antigens. Across the study: Pre-culture CD4+ samples used about 1.1 ug DNA versus around 200 ng for CD137+CD4+ sorts.

The PCR primers covered 54 TRBV and 13 TRBJ segments. Libraries were prepared by immunoSEQ multiplex PCR; TCRdb keeps only in-frame clonotypes and omits some of them. The sample has about 110,000 clones, 80% to 95% seen once. Average purity of the negatively selected CD4+ T cells was about 98%. The germline V gene has CDR1 SQVTM and CDR2 ANQGSEA. The V end lost 5 bases, the J end lost 6 bases, and 13 bases lay between the germline ends. The CDR3 covers 12 residues. About this clone itself: Its specificity is not known.

The clonotype was recovered from a woman aged 18 to 35 in good health and CMV-seronegative. The V call is TRBV29-1, the J call TRBJ1-2; D call uncertain. Sequenced sample: CD4+ T cells from PBMCs. The CDR3 DNA reads as TGCAGCGTTTCCGGCCCGAACGATGGCTACACCTTC. Encoded protein: CSVSGPNDGYTF.